The present TCR beta chain was sequenced within a study of T cells in Graves' hyperthyroidism and ophthalmopathy. Uncontrolled infection, other autoimmune disease, pregnancy or lactation disqualified patients from enrolment. Fresh peripheral blood, roughly 9.8 ml of it, supplied the PBMCs. Researchers amplified the TCR beta CDR3 regions from RNA transcripts. Using the HTBI primer set, a first-round RT-PCR was run on the TCR CDR3. Using its own MiXCR run on the multiplex PCR reads, TCRdb lists one record per CDR3 protein. This table holds fewer than 500,000 distinct CDR3 sequences, around 15% found once. The CDR3 has 14 amino acids. Germline V gene lookup returns CDR1 SGDLS and CDR2 YYNGEE. With 7 bases removed from V and 9 bases from J, the gap between germline ends came to 20 bases. This clonotype was recorded a few times.

The specimen was blood. The sequence derives from a woman younger than 45 with Graves' ophthalmopathy. The chain carries TRBV9 and TRBJ2-1; D gene unclear. CDR3 in DNA: TGTGCCAGCGCCCAGGCGACTTCCTCCCTTGAGCAGTTCTTC. Translated: CASAQATSSLEQFF.